This T cell receptor (beta chain) is drawn from a study of response to subunit inactivated influenza vaccine. TCRdb redid the calling of the RT-PCR reads with MiXCR, one entry per CDR3 protein. The sample lists hundreds of thousands of distinct CDR3 sequences, about 15% occurring once. Study-level findings and limits: The authors suggested that every seasonal influenza vaccination recruits few new T cells.

This clonotype was counted at least ten times. Its antigen is currently unknown. V was clipped by 4 bases and J by 5 bases; unmatched bases: 4. CDR1 and CDR2 from the germline V gene are SGHAT and FQNNGV. CDR3 length: 15 amino acids. Sequencing used PBMCs from blood, obtained 14 days before vaccination. The V gene is TRBV11-2, the J gene TRBJ2-5, with TRBD2 matching 13 bases. The clonotype originates from a middle-aged man who received an inactivated influenza vaccine. CDR3 DNA: TGTGCCAGCAGCTGGACTAGCGGGGGAAGGGAGACCCAGTACTTC. This translates into CASSWTSGGRETQYF.